These 7 T cell receptor beta chains share one sample of origin, sequenced in a study of CD8+ T cells in alopecia areata. cDNA reverse transcribed from extracted RNA served as the sequencing template. Clones were sequenced by immunoSEQ multiplex PCR, and TCRdb holds only the in-frame ones, with some missing. Counted here are 100,000 to 120,000 clones, around 59% occurring once; the ten biggest clones make up roughly 20%. Sequenced material: CD8+ T cells sorted from blood. All receptors derive from a human donor in good health.

The rearrangement joins TRBV4-3 to TRBJ2-2; 10 positions agree with TRBD1. Unmatched junction bases numbered 8, after V lost 4 bases and J lost 3 bases. This CDR3 has 17 amino acids. Germline V gives CDR1 LGHNA, CDR2 YSLEER. CDR3: CASSPQDRGQDTGELFF. The CDR3 DNA is TGCGCCAGCAGCCCCCAAGACAGGGGGCAGGACACCGGGGAGCTGTTTTTT.

The J gene is TRBJ2-2, the V gene TRBV6-5; D is ambiguous. CDR1 is MNHEY and CDR2 is SVGAGI in the germline V gene. V gave up 3 bases and J gave up 1 base, with 12 bases separating them. The CDR3 length is 16 residues. In nucleotides, the CDR3 is TGTGCCAGCAGTTATTCCCGCTGGTTGAACACCGGGGAGCTGTTTTTT. Encoded protein: CASSYSRWLNTGELFF.

This clone was detected only a few times. This sequence joins TRBV9 and TRBJ2-1; 8 bases are shared with TRBD1. This CDR3 comprises 15 residues. The germline V gene encodes CDR1 SGDLS and CDR2 YYNGEE. The junction had 6 bases not matched to a gene; V was cut back by 3 bases and J by 4 bases. CDR3 loop: CASSEGQVTYNEQFF. CDR3 DNA sequence: TGTGCCAGCAGCGAGGGACAGGTTACTTACAATGAGCAGTTCTTC. Looking up the rest from reference TRBV9 and TRBJ2-1 gives the full variable domain: DSGVTQTPKHLITATGQRVTLRCSPRSGDLSVYWYQQSLDQGLQFLIQYYNGEERAKGNILERFSAQQFPDLHSELNLSSLELGDSALYFCASSEGQVTYNEQFFGPGTRLTVL.

This chain uses TRBV30 with TRBJ2-1; no clear D. V dropped 0 bases and J dropped 7 bases, with 7 bases sitting between them. CDR1 GTSNPN and CDR2 SVGIG come from the germline V gene (reference sequence). The CDR3 runs 12 residues. As DNA, the CDR3 is TGTGCCTGGAGTGTACACTCGAATGAGCAGTTCTTC. Encoded protein: CAWSVHSNEQFF.

The V and J genes are TRBV2 and TRBJ2-3; 7 bases agree with TRBD2. Per the germline V gene, CDR1 is SNHLY and CDR2 is FYNNEI. The CDR3 loop spans 14 amino acids. The V segment lost 6 bases and the J segment 1 base; nucleotides outside the gene matches: 4. The CDR3 loop is CASSRTRGTDTQYF. The CDR3 DNA follows: TGTGCCAGCAGCCGGACTAGAGGCACAGATACGCAGTATTTT. Full variable domain (rest looked up from reference TRBV2 and TRBJ2-3): EPEVTQTPSHQVTQMGQEVILRCVPISNHLYFYWYRQILGQKVEFLVSFYNNEISEKSEIFDDQFSVERPDGSNFTLKIRSTKLEDSAMYFCASSRTRGTDTQYFGPGTRLTVL.

The CDR3 DNA sequence: TGTGCCAGCAGCTTAGCGCAAGGAACCACTAATGAAAAACTGTTTTTT. Translated, it gives CASSLAQGTTNEKLFF. This chain links TRBV7-9 with TRBJ1-4; D not certain. This CDR3 spans 16 amino acids. Trimming removed 0 bases from V and 2 bases from J, with 10 bases in between. Germline V lookup: CDR1 SEHNR, CDR2 FQNEAQ (reference sequence).

The CDR3 sequence is CASSSRTVDTQYF. DNA for the CDR3: TGTGCCAGCAGCTCTCGGACAGTAGATACGCAGTATTTT. The chain combines TRBV7-2 with TRBJ2-3, with D perhaps TRBD1 (6 bases). V shed 4 bases and J shed 5 bases, with 10 bases lying between them. There are 13 residues in the CDR3. Germline V lookup: CDR1 SGHTA, CDR2 FQGNSA.